This T cell receptor beta chain was recovered during a study of T cell responses to AZD1222 COVID-19 vaccine. Study details: Second-dose intervals of approximately 4 or approximately 12 weeks were pooled.

In its sample, this clone was seen a few times. Its target is not known. Clones were read by immunoSEQ multiplex PCR, and TCRdb kept only the in-frame ones, dropping some. Of 150,000 or so clones listed, roughly 91% are singletons. The germline CDR1 and CDR2 sequences are MNHEY and SVGEGT. V gave up 2 bases and J gave up 8 bases; unmatched junction bases: 12. The CDR3 contains 16 residues. Study-level results: Researchers report vaccine-associated CD4 TCRs spanning spike, with dominance at 160-218 and 743-854. Unmutated regions of variants are reportedly targeted by nearly half of spike-specific TCRs. A mostly white British donor set with more females was recruited, and clonal diversity was possibly underestimated.

Specimen: peripheral blood, collected on day 0 of AZD1222 vaccination. The chain carries TRBV6-2 or TRBV6-3 and TRBJ2-1; TRBD2 aligns across 7 bases. The receptor was isolated from an adult in good health. The CDR3 nucleotides read TGTGCCAGCAGTTACCCCGGGGTAGGGAGGGCCCATGAGCAGTTCTTC. It is translated as CASSYPGVGRAHEQFF.